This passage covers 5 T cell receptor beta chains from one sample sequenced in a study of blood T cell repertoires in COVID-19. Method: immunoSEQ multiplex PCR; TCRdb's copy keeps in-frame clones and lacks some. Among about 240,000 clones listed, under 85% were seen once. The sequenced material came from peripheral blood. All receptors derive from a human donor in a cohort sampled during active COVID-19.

The CDR3 bases are TGCGCCAGCAGCCCTCGACAGGGAGCCTACGAGCAGTACTTC. Its translation is CASSPRQGAYEQYF. This sequence joins TRBV4-1 and TRBJ2-7; TRBD1 matches at 7 bases. V lost 4 bases and J lost 2; bases outside the gene matches: 5. Germline CDR1 reads MGHRA; CDR2 reads YSYEKL. This CDR3 spans 14 amino acids.

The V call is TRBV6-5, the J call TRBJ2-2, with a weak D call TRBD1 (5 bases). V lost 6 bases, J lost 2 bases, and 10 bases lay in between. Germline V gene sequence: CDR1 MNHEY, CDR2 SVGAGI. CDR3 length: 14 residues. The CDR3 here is CASRGAFNTGELFF. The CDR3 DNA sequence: TGTGCCAGCAGAGGGGCCTTTAACACCGGGGAGCTGTTTTTT.

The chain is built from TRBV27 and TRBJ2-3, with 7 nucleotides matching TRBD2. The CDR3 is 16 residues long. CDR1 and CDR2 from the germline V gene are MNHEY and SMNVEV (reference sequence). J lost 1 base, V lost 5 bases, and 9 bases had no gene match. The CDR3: CASSPGGGRGTDTQYF. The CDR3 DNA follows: TGTGCCAGCAGTCCGGGCGGGGGAAGAGGCACAGATACGCAGTATTTT.

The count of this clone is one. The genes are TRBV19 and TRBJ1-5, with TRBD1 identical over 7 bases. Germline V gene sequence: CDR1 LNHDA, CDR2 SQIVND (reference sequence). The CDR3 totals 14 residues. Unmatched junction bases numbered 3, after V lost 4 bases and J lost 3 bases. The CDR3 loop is CASSRDRDNQPQHF. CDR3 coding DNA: TGTGCCAGTAGTAGGGACAGAGACAATCAGCCCCAGCATTTT.

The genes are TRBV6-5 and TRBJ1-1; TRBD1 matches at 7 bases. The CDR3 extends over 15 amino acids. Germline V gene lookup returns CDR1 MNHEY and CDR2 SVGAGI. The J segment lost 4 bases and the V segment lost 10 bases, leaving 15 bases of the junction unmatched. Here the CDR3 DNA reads TGTGCCACTCACAGGGGTGGAAGGGGGGCCACTGAAGCTTTCTTT. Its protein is CATHRGGRGATEAFF.